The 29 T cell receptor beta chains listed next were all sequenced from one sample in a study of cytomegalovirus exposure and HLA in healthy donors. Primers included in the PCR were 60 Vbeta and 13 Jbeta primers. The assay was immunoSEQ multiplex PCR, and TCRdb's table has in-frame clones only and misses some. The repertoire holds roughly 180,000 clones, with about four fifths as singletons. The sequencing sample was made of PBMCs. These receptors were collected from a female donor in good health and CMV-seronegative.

The CDR3 DNA is TGTGCCAGTAGTAGCCCAGTCTGGGCGGGAAGCAGGGCCGGGGAGCTGTTTTTT. Its translation: CASSSPVWAGSRAGELFF. The rearrangement joins TRBV19 to TRBJ2-2; D is perhaps TRBD2 (6 bases). CDR3 length: 18 amino acids. The germline V gene has CDR1 LNHDA and CDR2 SQIVND (reference sequence). The V gene lost 4 bases and the J gene lost 6 bases, with 24 bases spanning the gap.

In DNA form, the CDR3 reads TGTGCCAGCAGGGCAAATTTCTATGGCTACACCTTC. The encoded protein is CASRANFYGYTF. The rearrangement joins TRBV2 to TRBJ1-2; D not resolved. V was trimmed by 6 bases and J by 4 bases, leaving 9 bases between them. There are 12 residues in the CDR3. Germline CDR1 and CDR2: SNHLY and FYNNEI.

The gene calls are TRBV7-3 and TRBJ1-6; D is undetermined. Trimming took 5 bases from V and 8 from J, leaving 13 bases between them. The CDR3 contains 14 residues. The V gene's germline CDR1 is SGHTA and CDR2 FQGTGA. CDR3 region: CASSLARSDSPLHF. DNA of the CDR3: TGTGCCAGCAGCCTGGCCAGGTCGGATTCACCCCTCCACTTT.

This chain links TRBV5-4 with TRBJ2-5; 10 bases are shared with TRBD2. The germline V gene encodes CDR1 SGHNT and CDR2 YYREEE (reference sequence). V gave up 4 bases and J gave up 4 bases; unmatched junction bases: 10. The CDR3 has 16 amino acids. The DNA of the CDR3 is TGTGCCAGCAGCAGGTTTCTAGCGGGAGTAGGAGAGACCCAGTACTTC. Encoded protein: CASSRFLAGVGETQYF.

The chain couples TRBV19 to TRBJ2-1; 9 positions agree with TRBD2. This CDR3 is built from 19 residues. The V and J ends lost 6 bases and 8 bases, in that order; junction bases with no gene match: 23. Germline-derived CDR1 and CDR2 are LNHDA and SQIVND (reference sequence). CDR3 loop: CASRGRLPGGGGARDEQFF. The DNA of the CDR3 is TGTGCCAGTAGGGGTAGGCTGCCCGGTGGCGGGGGGGCCAGGGATGAGCAGTTCTTC.

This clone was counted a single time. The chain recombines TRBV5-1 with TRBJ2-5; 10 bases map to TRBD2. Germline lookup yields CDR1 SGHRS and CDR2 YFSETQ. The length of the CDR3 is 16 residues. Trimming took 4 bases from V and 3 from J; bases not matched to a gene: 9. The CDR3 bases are TGCGCCAGCAGCCGGGGACTAGCGAGGAGGGAAGAGACCCAGTACTTC. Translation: CASSRGLARREETQYF.

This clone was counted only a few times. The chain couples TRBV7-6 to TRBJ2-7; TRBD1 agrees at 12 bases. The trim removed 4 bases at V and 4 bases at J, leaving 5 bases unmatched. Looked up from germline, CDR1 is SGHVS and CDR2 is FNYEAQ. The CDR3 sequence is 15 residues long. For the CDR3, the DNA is TGTGCCAGCAGCTCGGGACAGGGGGCGCATTACGAGCAGTACTTC. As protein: CASSSGQGAHYEQYF.

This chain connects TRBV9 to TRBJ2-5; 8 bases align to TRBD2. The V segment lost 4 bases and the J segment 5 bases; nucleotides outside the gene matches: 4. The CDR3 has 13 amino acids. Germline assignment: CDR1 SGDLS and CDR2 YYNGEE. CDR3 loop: CASSRGGVETQYF. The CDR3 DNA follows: TGTGCCAGCAGCCGGGGGGGGGTTGAGACCCAGTACTTC.

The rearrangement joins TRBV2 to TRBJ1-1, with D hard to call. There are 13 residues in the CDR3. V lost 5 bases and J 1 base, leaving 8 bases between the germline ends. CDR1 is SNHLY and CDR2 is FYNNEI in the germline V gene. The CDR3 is CASSPTGNTEAFF. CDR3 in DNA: TGTGCCAGCAGTCCCACCGGGAACACTGAAGCTTTCTTT.

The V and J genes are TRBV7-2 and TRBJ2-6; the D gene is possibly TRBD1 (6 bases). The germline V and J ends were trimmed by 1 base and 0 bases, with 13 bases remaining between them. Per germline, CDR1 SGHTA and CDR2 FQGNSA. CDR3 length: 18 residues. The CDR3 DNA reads TGTGCCAGCAGCTTAGGGAGGACAGCCGACTCTGGGGCCAACGTCCTGACTTTC. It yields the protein CASSLGRTADSGANVLTF.

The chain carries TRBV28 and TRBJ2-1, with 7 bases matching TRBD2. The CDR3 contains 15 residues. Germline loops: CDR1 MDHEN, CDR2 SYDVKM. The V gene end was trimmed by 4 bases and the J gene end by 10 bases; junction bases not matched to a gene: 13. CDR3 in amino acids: CASSSGRRETREQFF. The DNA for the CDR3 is TGTGCCAGCAGTTCCGGGAGGCGGGAGACAAGAGAGCAGTTCTTC.

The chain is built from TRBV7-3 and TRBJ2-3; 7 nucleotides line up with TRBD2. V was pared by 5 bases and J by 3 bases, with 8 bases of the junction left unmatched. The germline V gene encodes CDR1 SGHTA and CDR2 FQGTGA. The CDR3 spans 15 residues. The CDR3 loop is CASSPGGRWTDTQYF. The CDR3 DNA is TGTGCCAGCAGCCCCGGGGGGAGGTGGACAGATACGCAGTATTTT.

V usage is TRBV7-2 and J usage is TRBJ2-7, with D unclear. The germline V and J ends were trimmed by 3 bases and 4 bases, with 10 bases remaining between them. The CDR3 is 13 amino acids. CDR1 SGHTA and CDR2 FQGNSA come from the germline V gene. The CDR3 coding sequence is TGTGCCAGCAGCTTTCACACGGAGTACGAGCAGTACTTC. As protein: CASSFHTEYEQYF.

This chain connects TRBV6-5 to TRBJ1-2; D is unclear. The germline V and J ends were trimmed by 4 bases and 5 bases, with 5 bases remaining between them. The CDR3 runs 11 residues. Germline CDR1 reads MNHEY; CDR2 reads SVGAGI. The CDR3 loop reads CASSSEYGYTF. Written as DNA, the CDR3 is TGTGCCAGCAGTTCCGAGTATGGCTACACCTTC.

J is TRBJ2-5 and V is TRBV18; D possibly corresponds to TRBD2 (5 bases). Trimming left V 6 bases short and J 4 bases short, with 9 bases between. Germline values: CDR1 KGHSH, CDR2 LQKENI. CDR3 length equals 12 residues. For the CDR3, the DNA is TGTGCCAGCTCTCGGGAAGCAGAGACCCAGTACTTC. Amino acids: CASSREAETQYF.

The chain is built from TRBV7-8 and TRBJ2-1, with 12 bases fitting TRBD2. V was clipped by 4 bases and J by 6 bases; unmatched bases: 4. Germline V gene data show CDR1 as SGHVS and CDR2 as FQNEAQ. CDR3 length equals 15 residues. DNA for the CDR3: TGTGCCAGCAGCTCCGGACTAGCGGGGCCCAATGAGCAGTTCTTC. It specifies CASSSGLAGPNEQFF.

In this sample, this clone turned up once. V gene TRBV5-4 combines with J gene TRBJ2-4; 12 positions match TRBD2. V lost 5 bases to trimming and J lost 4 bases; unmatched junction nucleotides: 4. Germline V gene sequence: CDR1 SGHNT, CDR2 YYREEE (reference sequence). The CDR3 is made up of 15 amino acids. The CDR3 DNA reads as TGTGCCAGCAGTTCTACTAGCGGGGGGAAAAACATTCAGTACTTC. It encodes CASSSTSGGKNIQYF.

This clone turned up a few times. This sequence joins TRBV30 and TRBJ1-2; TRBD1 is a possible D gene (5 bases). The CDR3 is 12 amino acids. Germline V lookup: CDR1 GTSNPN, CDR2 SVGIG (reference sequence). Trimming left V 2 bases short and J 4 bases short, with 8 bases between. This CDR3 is CAWSPGGYGYTF. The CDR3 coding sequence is TGTGCCTGGAGTCCGGGGGGCTATGGCTACACCTTC. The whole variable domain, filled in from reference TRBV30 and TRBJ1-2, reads SQTIHQWPATLVQPVGSPLSLECTVEGTSNPNLYWYRQAAGRGLQLLFYSVGIGQISSEVPQNLSASRPQDRQFILSSKKLLLSDSGFYLCAWSPGGYGYTFGSGTRLTVV.

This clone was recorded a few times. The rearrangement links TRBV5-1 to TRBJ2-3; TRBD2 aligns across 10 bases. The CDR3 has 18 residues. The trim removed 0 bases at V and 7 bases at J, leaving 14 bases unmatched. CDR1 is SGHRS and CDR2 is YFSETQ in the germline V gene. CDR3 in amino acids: CASSLAVSGGARTHTQYF. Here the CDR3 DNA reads TGCGCCAGCAGCTTGGCCGTAAGCGGGGGGGCCAGGACCCATACGCAGTATTTT.

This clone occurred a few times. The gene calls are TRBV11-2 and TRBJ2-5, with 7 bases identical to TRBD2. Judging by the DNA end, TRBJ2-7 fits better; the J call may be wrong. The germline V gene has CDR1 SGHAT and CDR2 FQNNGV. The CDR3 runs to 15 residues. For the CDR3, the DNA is TGTGCCAGCAGCTTAGAAGCGGGGAGCTCCTACGAGCAGTACTTC. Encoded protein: CASSLEAGSSYEQYF.

The CDR3 region has the DNA TGTGCCAGCAGCTTAGTTGGAACAGGGTCTTCTGGCTACACCTTC. Protein product: CASSLVGTGSSGYTF. V and J are TRBV7-9 and TRBJ1-2; a possible D gene is TRBD1 (6 bases). From germline, CDR1 is SEHNR and CDR2 FQNEAQ (reference sequence). V was clipped by 1 base and J by 7 bases, with 16 bases between them. CDR3 length: 15 amino acids. The full variable domain, rest sourced from reference TRBV7-9 and TRBJ1-2, is DTGVSQNPRHKITKRGQNVTFRCDPISEHNRLYWYRQTLGQGPEFLTYFQNEAQLEKSRLLSDRFSAERPKGSFSTLEIQRTEQGDSAMYLCASSLVGTGSSGYTFGSGTRLTVV.

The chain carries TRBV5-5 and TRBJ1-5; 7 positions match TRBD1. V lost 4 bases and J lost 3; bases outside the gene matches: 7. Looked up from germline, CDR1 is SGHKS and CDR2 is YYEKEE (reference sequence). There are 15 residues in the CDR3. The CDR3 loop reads CASSAGTGDNQPQHF. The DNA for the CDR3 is TGTGCCAGCAGCGCGGGAACAGGGGACAATCAGCCCCAGCATTTT.

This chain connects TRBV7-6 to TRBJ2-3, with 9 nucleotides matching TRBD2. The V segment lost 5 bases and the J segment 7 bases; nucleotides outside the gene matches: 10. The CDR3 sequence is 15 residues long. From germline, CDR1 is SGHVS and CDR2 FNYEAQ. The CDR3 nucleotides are TGTGCCAGCAGCCCGGGGACTAGCTTCACTTATACGCAGTATTTT. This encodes CASSPGTSFTYTQYF.

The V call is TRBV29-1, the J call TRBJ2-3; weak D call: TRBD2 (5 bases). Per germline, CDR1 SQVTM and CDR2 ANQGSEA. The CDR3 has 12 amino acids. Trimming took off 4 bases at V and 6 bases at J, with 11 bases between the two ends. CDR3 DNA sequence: TGCAGCGTTGTGTGGGGAGCCGATACGCAGTATTTT. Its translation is CSVVWGADTQYF.

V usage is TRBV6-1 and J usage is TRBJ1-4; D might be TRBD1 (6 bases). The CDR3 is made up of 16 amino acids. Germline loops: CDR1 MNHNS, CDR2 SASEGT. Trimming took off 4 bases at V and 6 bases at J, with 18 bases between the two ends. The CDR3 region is CASSGRVGRGDEKLFF. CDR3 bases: TGTGCCAGCAGTGGAAGGGTGGGCAGGGGTGATGAAAAACTGTTTTTT.

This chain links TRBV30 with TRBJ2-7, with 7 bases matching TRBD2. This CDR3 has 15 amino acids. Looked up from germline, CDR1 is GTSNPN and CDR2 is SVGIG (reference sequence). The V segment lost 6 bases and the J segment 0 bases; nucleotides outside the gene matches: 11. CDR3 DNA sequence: TGTGCCTGCACCCGGGGGGAGGGTGTCTCCTACGAGCAGTACTTC. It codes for CACTRGEGVSYEQYF.

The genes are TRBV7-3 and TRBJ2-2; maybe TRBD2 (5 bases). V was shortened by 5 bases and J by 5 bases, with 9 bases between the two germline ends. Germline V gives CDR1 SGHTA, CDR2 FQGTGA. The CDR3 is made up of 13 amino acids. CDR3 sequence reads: CASSAWTTGELFF. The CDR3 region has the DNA TGTGCCAGCAGCGCGTGGACTACCGGGGAGCTGTTTTTT.

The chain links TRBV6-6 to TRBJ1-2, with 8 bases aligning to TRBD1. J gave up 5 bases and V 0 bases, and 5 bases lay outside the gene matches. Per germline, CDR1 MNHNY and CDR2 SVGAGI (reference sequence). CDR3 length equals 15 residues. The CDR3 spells CASSYSGRGPYGYTF. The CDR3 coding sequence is TGTGCCAGCAGTTACTCGGGCAGGGGGCCGTATGGCTACACCTTC.

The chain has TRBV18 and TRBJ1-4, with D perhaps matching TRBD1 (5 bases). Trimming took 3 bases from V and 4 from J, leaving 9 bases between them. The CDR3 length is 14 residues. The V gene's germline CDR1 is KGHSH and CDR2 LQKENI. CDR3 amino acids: CASSPSQGNEKLFF. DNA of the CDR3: TGTGCCAGCTCACCGAGTCAGGGTAATGAAAAACTGTTTTTT.